The TCR beta chain described here comes from a study of PD-1 blockade in classical Hodgkin lymphoma. Overall study context: With a 2-week interval, patients received intravenous nivolumab at 3 mg/kg. Findings and limits, study-wide: Complete responders entered with baseline diversity on par with newly diagnosed patients, the results showed. It was CD4+ TCR diversity, not CD8+, that rose significantly by C4D1.

Relapses following autologous stem cell transplantation were seen in all patients, with brentuximab vedotin exposure varying. Clones were sequenced by immunoSEQ multiplex PCR, and TCRdb holds only the in-frame ones, with some missing. The sample records 40,000 to 45,000 clones, around two thirds being singletons. A word on this clone: Its antigen is not known.

Germline values: CDR1 MDHEN, CDR2 SYDVKM. V shed 6 bases and J shed 2 bases, with 10 bases lying between them. The CDR3 runs to 13 residues. The chain couples TRBV28 to TRBJ1-1; no definite D call. This sequence was found in a human donor with classical Hodgkin lymphoma. Material: peripheral blood mononuclear cells (PBMCs), obtained at baseline. DNA of the CDR3: TGTGCCAGCAGCCCCTCGACCAACACTGAAGCTTTCTTT. Its translation: CASSPSTNTEAFF.